One sample yielded the 9 T cell receptor beta chains listed below, sequenced in a study of T cells in tuberculosis. Libraries were prepared by immunoSEQ multiplex PCR; TCRdb keeps only in-frame clonotypes and omits some of them. The sample lists approximately 20,000 clones, less than 98% occurring once. Sequencing input: PBMCs. All receptors come from a donor aged 10-29 years with latent tuberculosis or without tuberculosis infection.

The chain recombines TRBV9 with TRBJ1-2; a possible D gene is TRBD1 (6 bases). Trimming pared 6 bases from V and 2 bases from J, leaving 20 bases between. The CDR3 extends over 16 amino acids. Germline V gene data show CDR1 as SGDLS and CDR2 as YYNGEE. The CDR3 protein is CASTQEGGGLNYGYTF. CDR3 bases: TGTGCCAGCACCCAGGAGGGGGGGGGATTAAACTATGGCTACACCTTC. Supplemented by reference TRBV9 and TRBJ1-2, the full variable domain reads DSGVTQTPKHLITATGQRVTLRCSPRSGDLSVYWYQQSLDQGLQFLIQYYNGEERAKGNILERFSAQQFPDLHSELNLSSLELGDSALYFCASTQEGGGLNYGYTFGSGTRLTVV.

This chain joins TRBV7-2 and TRBJ1-2; weak D call: TRBD1 (5 bases). The CDR3 runs to 15 residues. Trimming pared 5 bases from V and 5 bases from J, leaving 18 bases between. The germline V gene has CDR1 SGHTA and CDR2 FQGNSA. This CDR3 is CASSPTQGVRYGYTF. The CDR3, as DNA: TGTGCCAGCAGCCCCACCCAGGGCGTTCGGTATGGCTACACCTTC.

The CDR3 here is CASSSRTYQETQYF. In nucleotides, the CDR3 is TGCGCCAGCAGCTCGAGGACTTATCAAGAGACCCAGTACTTC. The J gene is TRBJ2-5, the V gene TRBV5-1; tentatively, D is TRBD2 (5 bases). The CDR3 sequence is 14 residues long. CDR1 and CDR2 (germline): SGHRS, YFSETQ. V shed 3 bases and J shed 2 bases, with 11 bases lying between them.

The chain joins TRBV11-3 to TRBJ2-3; 7 bases are a match to TRBD2. V lost 1 base, J lost 2 bases, and 6 bases stayed unmatched. The CDR3 extends over 16 amino acids. Germline V CDR1 and CDR2: SGHNT, YENEEA. The CDR3 reads CASSLGVRESTDTQYF. For the CDR3, the DNA is TGTGCCAGCAGCTTAGGGGTGCGGGAGTCCACAGATACGCAGTATTTT.

The chain's CDR3 is CATSVPGSTDTQYF. CDR3 DNA: TGTGCCACCTCAGTCCCGGGAAGCACAGATACGCAGTATTTT. The gene calls are TRBV25-1 and TRBJ2-3, with D possibly TRBD2 on 5 matching bases. The CDR3 consists of 14 residues. From germline, CDR1 is MGHDK and CDR2 SYGVNS. V lost 10 bases and J 0 bases, leaving 14 bases between the germline ends.

V gene TRBV27 combines with J gene TRBJ1-1; 9 bases are shared with TRBD1. Trimming removed 5 bases from V and 3 bases from J; junction bases left unmatched: 16. The CDR3 length is 18 residues. Germline values: CDR1 MNHEY, CDR2 SMNVEV (reference sequence). The CDR3 sequence: CASSGGTGRIASDTEAFF. The DNA for the CDR3 is TGTGCCAGCAGTGGGGGGACAGGGAGGATTGCGTCGGACACTGAAGCTTTCTTT.

The chain uses TRBV6-4 and TRBJ2-1; 9 bases agree with TRBD2. The CDR3 loop spans 16 amino acids. Per germline, CDR1 MRHNA and CDR2 SNTAGT. Trimming cost V 4 bases and J 0 bases; bases outside gene matches: 4. As DNA, the CDR3 is TGTGCCAGCAGTGGACTAGCGGAAAGCTCCTACAATGAGCAGTTCTTC. Translation gives CASSGLAESSYNEQFF.

The J gene is TRBJ2-5, the V gene TRBV11-3; 7 nucleotides match TRBD2. V trimming: 5 bases; J trimming: 7 bases; junction bases outside the gene matches: 1. The CDR3 is 11 amino acids. CDR1 is SGHNT, CDR2 YENEEA, per germline. The CDR3 reads CASSPGGTQYF. DNA for the CDR3: TGTGCCAGCAGCCCGGGGGGGACCCAGTACTTC.

This clone was observed a single time. V is TRBV27 and J is TRBJ1-6, with a tentative D call TRBD1 (6 bases). Germline V gives CDR1 MNHEY, CDR2 SMNVEV (reference sequence). Trimming took 6 bases from V and 10 from J, leaving 19 bases between them. The CDR3 runs 15 residues. CDR3 sequence: CASRDDGGRGSPLHF. In DNA, the CDR3 is TGTGCCAGCAGGGATGATGGAGGGAGGGGGTCACCCCTCCACTTT.